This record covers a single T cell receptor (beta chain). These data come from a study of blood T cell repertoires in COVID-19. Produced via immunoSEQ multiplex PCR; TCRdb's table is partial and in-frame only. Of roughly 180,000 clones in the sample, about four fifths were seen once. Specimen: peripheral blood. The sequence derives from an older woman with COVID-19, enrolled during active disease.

The CDR3 protein is CASSSGLNNQPQHF. The CDR3 DNA reads as TGTGCCAGCAGCTCGGGACTGAACAATCAGCCCCAGCATTTT. The chain has TRBV7-2 and TRBJ1-5, with TRBD1 as a possible D gene (5 bases). Trimming stripped 4 bases from V and 3 bases from J, with 10 bases between. The CDR3 has 14 amino acids. Germline CDR1 SGHTA, CDR2 FQGNSA.